The 9 T cell receptor beta chains in this list originate from one sample, sequenced in a study of CD8 T cells in Susac syndrome (dated by TCRdb to between 2018 and 2020). The method was the immunoSEQ multiplex PCR assay. RNA was extracted using the RNeasy kit, and about 0.5 to 1 ug of the RNA was reverse transcribed with random hexamers. TCRdb cleaned the public reads at Q25 with fastp, built clones with MiXCR and kept in-frame beta chains. Rows with a matching CDR3 protein are joined into one entry that keeps the most common DNA and genes. The sample profile shows some 150,000 distinct CDR3 sequences; over 85% of them were found once. The ten biggest clones cover roughly 0.2% of the sample. Sequencing was performed on CD8+ T cells from PBMCs. These receptors all stem from a human donor with multiple sclerosis.

The chain employs TRBV27 and TRBJ2-1; D not resolved. From germline, CDR1 is MNHEY and CDR2 SMNVEV (reference sequence). Trimming removed 5 bases from V and 9 bases from J, with 8 bases in between. CDR3 length equals 11 residues. DNA of the CDR3: TGTGCCAGCAGTCCCGGTGGTGAGCAGTTCTTC. Amino acid sequence: CASSPGGEQFF.

The chain couples TRBV7-6 to TRBJ2-3; 8 bases fit TRBD2. Germline V gene data show CDR1 as SGHVS and CDR2 as FNYEAQ. V dropped 3 bases and J dropped 0; count of bases not matched to a gene: 8. CDR3 length equals 17 residues. CDR3 in amino acids: CASSFLRGGLSTDTQYF. CDR3 DNA sequence: TGTGCCAGCAGCTTTTTACGGGGGGGCCTGAGCACAGATACGCAGTATTTT.

The rearrangement links TRBV20-1 to TRBJ1-2, with D possibly TRBD1 on 5 matching bases. The germline V gene has CDR1 DFQATT and CDR2 SNEGSKA (reference sequence). The CDR3 runs 13 residues. With 3 bases removed from V and 3 bases from J, the gap between germline ends came to 11 bases. This chain's CDR3 is CSASAGRDYGYTF. DNA for the CDR3: TGCAGTGCTAGTGCGGGGCGCGACTATGGCTACACCTTC.

This chain uses TRBV30 with TRBJ1-5, with TRBD1 matching over 9 bases. The V and J ends lost 3 bases and 5 bases, in that order; junction bases with no gene match: 8. The CDR3 runs 15 residues. Germline V gene sequence: CDR1 GTSNPN, CDR2 SVGIG (reference sequence). The CDR3 sequence: CAWSVPGQGHQPQHF. CDR3 bases: TGTGCCTGGAGCGTGCCGGGACAGGGTCATCAGCCCCAGCATTTT.

This chain connects TRBV13 to TRBJ2-1; D unclear. Trimming took 2 bases from V and 8 from J, leaving 10 bases between them. Germline-derived CDR1 and CDR2 are PRHDT and FYEKMQ (reference sequence). This CDR3 has 13 residues. CDR3 DNA sequence: TGTGCCAGCAGCTTATCTGGATTCGATGAGCAGTTCTTC. It is translated as CASSLSGFDEQFF.

This sequence joins TRBV2 and TRBJ1-1; D unresolved. Per germline, CDR1 SNHLY and CDR2 FYNNEI. The germline V and J ends were trimmed by 10 bases and 8 bases, with 17 bases remaining between them. The CDR3 sequence is 12 residues long. CDR3 region: CATPEGSEEAFF. The DNA for the CDR3 is TGTGCCACCCCTGAGGGCAGCGAAGAAGCTTTCTTT.

The chain carries TRBV29-1 and TRBJ1-1; D is undetermined. Trimming stripped 1 base from V and 1 base from J, with 1 base between. Germline values: CDR1 SQVTM, CDR2 ANQGSEA. The CDR3 is 11 residues long. The CDR3 region is CSVEGNTEAFF. CDR3 bases: TGCAGCGTTGAAGGGAACACTGAAGCTTTCTTT.

This chain's CDR3 is CATSPGQEGLNTEAFF. DNA of the CDR3: TGTGCCACCAGCCCCGGACAGGAAGGATTGAACACTGAAGCTTTCTTT. The chain links TRBV15 to TRBJ1-1; 7 positions agree with TRBD1. V gave up 5 bases and J gave up 0 bases; unmatched junction bases: 9. This CDR3 contains 16 residues. Per germline, CDR1 LNHNV and CDR2 YYDKDF (reference sequence).

The V and J genes are TRBV13 and TRBJ2-7; unclear D gene. With 2 bases removed from V and 5 bases from J, the gap between germline ends came to 7 bases. The V gene's germline CDR1 is PRHDT and CDR2 FYEKMQ (reference sequence). The CDR3 totals 12 residues. The CDR3 region is CASSLNKDEQYF. The CDR3 DNA sequence: TGTGCCAGCAGCTTAAACAAGGACGAGCAGTACTTC.